A single sample is the source of the 11 T cell receptor beta chains below, sequenced in a study of T cells after yellow fever vaccination. One entry per CDR3 protein results from TCRdb running MiXCR on the 5' RACE reads. The sample includes 100,000 to 150,000 distinct CDR3 sequences, 6.5% to 8% seen only once; the top ten take around 2.7%. Sequencing was performed on CD4+ T cells sorted from PBMCs, taken 10 days after the first yellow fever vaccination. The receptor set was obtained from a man between 18 and 35 years old who received the YFV17D yellow fever vaccine.

This clonotype was counted ten times or more. The rearrangement uses TRBV7-2 and TRBJ1-5; D is uncertain. V was shortened by 1 base and J by 0 bases, with 7 bases between the two germline ends. The CDR3 totals 15 residues. Per germline, CDR1 SGHTA and CDR2 FQGNSA. The CDR3 spells CASSLVQNSNQPQHF. The CDR3 DNA is TGTGCCAGCAGCTTAGTACAGAATAGCAATCAGCCCCAGCATTTT.

This clonotype was seen many times. The genes are TRBV24-1 and TRBJ2-1; D may match TRBD1 or TRBD2 (5 bases each). The CDR3 loop spans 15 amino acids. Trimming took 7 bases from V and 3 from J, leaving 15 bases between them. CDR1 and CDR2 (germline): KGHDR, SFDVKD. For the CDR3, the DNA is TGTGCCACCAGCTCGGGACCGCCAAGCTACAATGAGCAGTTCTTC. It specifies CATSSGPPSYNEQFF.

This clonotype was detected many times. This sequence joins TRBV6-1 and TRBJ1-3, with 8 bases that match TRBD1. V shed 6 bases, J shed 7 bases, and the junction held 8 bases outside the gene matches. CDR3 size: 14 residues. The germline V gene has CDR1 MNHNS and CDR2 SASEGT. As DNA, the CDR3 is TGTGCCAGCAGAGCGACAGGGGAACGTAACACCATATATTTT. Translation gives CASRATGERNTIYF.

This clonotype was observed many times. This sequence joins TRBV6-5 and TRBJ1-1; D is perhaps TRBD1 (6 bases). Trimming removed 5 bases from V and 1 base from J, with 17 bases in between. This CDR3 has 16 residues. Germline V lookup: CDR1 MNHEY, CDR2 SVGAGI. CDR3 region: CASSPLGGRGNTEAFF. CDR3 DNA: TGTGCCAGCAGTCCGTTGGGGGGGCGAGGGAACACTGAAGCTTTCTTT.

This clonotype was seen only once. This chain uses TRBV27 with TRBJ2-6; the D is unclear. Trimming took off 2 bases at V and 4 bases at J, with 9 bases between the two ends. The germline gives CDR1 MNHEY, CDR2 SMNVEV (reference sequence). This CDR3 has 15 residues. The CDR3 reads CASSLNARGANVLTF. Here the CDR3 DNA reads TGTGCCAGCAGTTTAAATGCAAGGGGGGCCAACGTCCTGACTTTC. The complete variable domain, with remaining parts taken from reference TRBV27 and TRBJ2-6, reads EAQVTQNPRYLITVTGKKLTVTCSQNMNHEYMSWYRQDPGLGLRQIYYSMNVEVTDKGDVPEGYKVSRKEKRNFPLILESPSPNQTSLYFCASSLNARGANVLTFGAGSRLTVL.

This clonotype was picked up many times. The gene calls are TRBV27 and TRBJ1-6; the match to TRBD1 covers 8 bases. This CDR3 spans 15 amino acids. V lost 6 bases and J lost 6; bases outside the gene matches: 7. Germline V CDR1 and CDR2: MNHEY, SMNVEV (reference sequence). The chain's CDR3 is CASSSDRAGNSPLHF. CDR3 DNA: TGTGCCAGCAGCTCGGACAGGGCGGGTAATTCACCCCTCCACTTT.

This clonotype was observed at least ten times. The chain uses TRBV4-1 and TRBJ2-5; D is possibly TRBD1 (5 bases). V shed 1 base and J shed 5 bases, with 17 bases lying between them. This CDR3 contains 16 residues. Germline CDR1 reads MGHRA; CDR2 reads YSYEKL. The CDR3: CASSQGSRAFSETQYF. The CDR3 DNA reads as TGCGCCAGCAGCCAAGGCTCCAGGGCGTTTAGTGAGACCCAGTACTTC.

This clonotype was found many times. The chain has TRBV11-2 and TRBJ1-6; D remains unclear. The V end lost 2 bases, the J end lost 5 bases, and 16 bases lay between the germline ends. CDR3 length: 17 residues. The germline V gene encodes CDR1 SGHAT and CDR2 FQNNGV. The CDR3 DNA sequence: TGTGCCAGCAGCTTAAGGAGGCTCGGGTTGGATAATTCACCCCTCCACTTT. Protein: CASSLRRLGLDNSPLHF.

This chain connects TRBV20-1 to TRBJ2-3; TRBD2 matches 16 bases. V shed 4 bases and J 0 bases; nucleotides not matched to a gene: 10. Germline CDR1 reads DFQATT; CDR2 reads SNEGSKA (reference sequence). This CDR3 spans 19 amino acids. CDR3 nucleotides: TGCAGTGCTATAGGGACTAGCGGGGGGGCCCTACCAAGCACAGATACGCAGTATTTT. Amino acid sequence: CSAIGTSGGALPSTDTQYF.

The sample holds many counts of this clonotype. The chain employs TRBV10-3 and TRBJ2-3; 7 positions agree with TRBD1. The trim removed 11 bases at V and 4 bases at J, leaving 12 bases unmatched. This CDR3 region has 14 residues. CDR1 is ENHRY and CDR2 is SYGVKD in the germline V gene. Written as DNA, the CDR3 is TGTGCCGTCCAACAGGGGACCGTCGCAGATACGCAGTATTTT. Residues: CAVQQGTVADTQYF.

In this sample, this clonotype turned up many times. The rearrangement uses TRBV25-1 and TRBJ2-5, with 10 bases fitting TRBD2. The trim removed 1 base at V and 5 bases at J, leaving 4 bases unmatched. The germline V gene has CDR1 MGHDK and CDR2 SYGVNS. The CDR3 has 15 residues. CDR3: CASSESLAGVETQYF. DNA for the CDR3: TGTGCCAGCAGTGAATCCCTAGCGGGGGTGGAGACCCAGTACTTC.